This T cell receptor beta chain was obtained from a study of blood T cell repertoires in COVID-19. Study in general: T cells, B-cell-depleted T cells, or PBMCs supplied cDNA or gDNA.

Germline V gene lookup returns CDR1 SNHLY and CDR2 FYNNEI. J lost 2 bases, V lost 3 bases, and 4 bases had no gene match. This CDR3 spans 15 amino acids. Original processing methods: Quantification of nucleated cells was approximated via reference gene primer amplification. The assay was immunoSEQ multiplex PCR, and TCRdb's table has in-frame clones only and misses some. That table furnishes V, J and clone size, whereas the DNA furnished D and trimming. The sample shows approximately 210,000 clones, approximately 89% of them seen only once. The rearrangement joins TRBV2 to TRBJ2-5; 9 bases align to TRBD2. This TCR came from a woman aged 40 to 50 with acute or convalescent COVID-19. The sequencing sample was made of peripheral blood. The CDR3 sequence: CASSDNGLAQETQYF. CDR3 bases: TGTGCCAGCAGTGATAACGGACTAGCGCAAGAGACCCAGTACTTC.